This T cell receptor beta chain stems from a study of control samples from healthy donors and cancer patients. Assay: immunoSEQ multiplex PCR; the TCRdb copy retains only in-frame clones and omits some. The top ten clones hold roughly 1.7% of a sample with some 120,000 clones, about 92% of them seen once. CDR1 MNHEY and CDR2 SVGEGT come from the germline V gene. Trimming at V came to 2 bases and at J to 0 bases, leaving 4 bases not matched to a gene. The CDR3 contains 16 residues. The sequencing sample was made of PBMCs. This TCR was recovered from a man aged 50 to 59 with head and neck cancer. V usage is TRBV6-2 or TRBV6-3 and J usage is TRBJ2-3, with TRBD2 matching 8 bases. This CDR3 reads CASSYRRGDSTDTQYF. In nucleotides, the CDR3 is TGTGCCAGCAGTTACCGGCGGGGGGATAGCACAGATACGCAGTATTTT.